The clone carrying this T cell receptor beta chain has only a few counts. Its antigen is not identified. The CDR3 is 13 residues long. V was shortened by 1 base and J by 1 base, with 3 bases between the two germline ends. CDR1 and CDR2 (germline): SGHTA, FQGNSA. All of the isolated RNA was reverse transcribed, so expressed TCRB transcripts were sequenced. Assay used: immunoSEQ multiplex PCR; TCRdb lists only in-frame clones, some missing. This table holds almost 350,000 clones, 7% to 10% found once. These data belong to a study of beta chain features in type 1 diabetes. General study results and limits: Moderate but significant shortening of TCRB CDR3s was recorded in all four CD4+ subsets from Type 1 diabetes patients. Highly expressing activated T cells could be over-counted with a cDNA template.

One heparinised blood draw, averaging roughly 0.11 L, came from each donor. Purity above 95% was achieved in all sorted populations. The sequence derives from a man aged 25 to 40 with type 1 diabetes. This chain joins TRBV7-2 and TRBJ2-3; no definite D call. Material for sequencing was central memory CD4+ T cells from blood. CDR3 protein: CASSLVGTDTQYF. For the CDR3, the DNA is TGTGCCAGCAGCTTAGTAGGCACAGATACGCAGTATTTT.